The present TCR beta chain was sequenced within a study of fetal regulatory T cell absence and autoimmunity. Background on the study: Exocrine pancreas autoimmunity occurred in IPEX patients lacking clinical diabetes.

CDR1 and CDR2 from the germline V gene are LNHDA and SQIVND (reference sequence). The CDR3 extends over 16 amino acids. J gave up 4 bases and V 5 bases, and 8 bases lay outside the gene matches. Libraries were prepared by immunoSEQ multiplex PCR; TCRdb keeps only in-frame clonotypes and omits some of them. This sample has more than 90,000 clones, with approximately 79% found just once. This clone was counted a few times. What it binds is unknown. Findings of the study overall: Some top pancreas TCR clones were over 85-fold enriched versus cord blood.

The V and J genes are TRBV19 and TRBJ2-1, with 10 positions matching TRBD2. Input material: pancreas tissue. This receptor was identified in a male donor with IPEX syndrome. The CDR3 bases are TGTGCCAGTAGTTCCTACAGGACTAGCGGATACAATGAGCAGTTCTTC. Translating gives CASSSYRTSGYNEQFF.